What follows is one TCR beta chain and its context. Its cognate antigen has yet to be identified. Base qualities are not provided; no much larger clone lies one nucleotide away. The data were taken from a study of cytomegalovirus exposure and HLA in healthy donors (dated by TCRdb to the late 2010s). About the study as a whole: According to a later analysis, the approximately 120 validation repertoires were produced on the same platform as the approximately 600 repertoires of the first cohort. The study aimed to test whether signatures of past pathogen exposure could be identified by cataloging public T cell receptors. Besides the first cohort of 666 subjects, a separate validation cohort made up of over 95 different subjects was used. The study combined high-throughput TCR immunosequencing, statistical association of individual TCRs with disease status, and machine learning to predict cytomegalovirus infection status.

The germline V gene encodes CDR1 SNHLY and CDR2 FYNNEI. Including the terminal cysteine and phenylalanine, the CDR3 comprises 17 residues. The DNA shown is the 51-base CDR3, in frame from base 1. V loses 1 base, J loses 2 bases, and the germline ends lie 18 bases apart. Summary of the overall study and its limitations: It was suggested by the authors that the approach could potentially be generalized to other disease states and immunological phenotypes. Three of the identified cytomegalovirus-associated TCR beta chains were confirmed in vitro to be specific for cytomegalovirus antigens. The classifier was reported to diagnose cytomegalovirus status with high specificity and sensitivity in both the original cohort and the validation cohort. The study listed 164 TCR beta chains as associated with cytomegalovirus. A later analysis found that TCRs clustered in the first cohort also tended to co-occur in the 120 validation repertoires, with about 94% of cluster scores above 0. Most TCR sequences were observed very rarely across donors, whereas some public TCRs were present in many individuals. A later analysis had no HLA typing for the validation cohort, so co-occurrence there was scored across all 110 or so repertoires.

Donors formed part of the validation cohort, which comprised about 120 subjects and was distinct from the first cohort of under 850 subjects. The library relied on the immunoSEQ multiplex PCR assay. Turning to the authors' computational methods: A statistical classification framework was built to diagnose cytomegalovirus status from the catalog of TCR beta chain sequences. The immuneACCESS repertoire file appears here via TCRdb, limited to in-frame rearrangements. These files lack a portion of the clones; in checked studies, under half of the deficit traces to unresolved V genes, and the cause of the others is not known. The V and J calls and the clone size are those of that table, but D and trimming were determined from the DNA. The sample data list about 120,000 clones, and roughly 88% of these were observed just once. The ten largest make up about 6% of the sample.

The chain is made from TRBV2 and TRBJ2-7; a tentative D match to TRBD1 spans 6 bases. Sequencing used PBMCs. This TCR was recovered from a woman aged 18-30 years in good health and CMV-seropositive. The CDR3 here reads CASSEVQRTAPTYEQYF. The DNA sequence follows: TGTGCCAGCAGTGAAGTCCAGAGGACAGCTCCGACCTACGAGCAGTACTTC. Where the CDR3 stops, the reference TRBV2 and TRBJ2-7 genes take over; the full variable domain is EPEVTQTPSHQVTQMGQEVILRCVPISNHLYFYWYRQILGQKVEFLVSFYNNEISEKSEIFDDQFSVERPDGSNFTLKIRSTKLEDSAMYFCASSEVQRTAPTYEQYFGPGTRLTVT.